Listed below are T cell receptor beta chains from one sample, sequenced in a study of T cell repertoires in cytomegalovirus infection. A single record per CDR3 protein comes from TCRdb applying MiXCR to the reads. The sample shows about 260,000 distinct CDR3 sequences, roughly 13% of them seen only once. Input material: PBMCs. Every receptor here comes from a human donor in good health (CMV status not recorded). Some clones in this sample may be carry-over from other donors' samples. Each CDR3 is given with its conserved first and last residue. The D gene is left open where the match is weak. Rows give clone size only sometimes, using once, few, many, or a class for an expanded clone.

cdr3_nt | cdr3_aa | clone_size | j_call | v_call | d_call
TGTGCCAGCAGTGGAGGGGGTTCCGGAAACACCATATATTTT | CASSGGGSGNTIYF | many | TRBJ1-3 | TRBV28 | NA
TGCAGTGCTGGGGCGCATTTGGGAAACACCATATATTTT | CSAGAHLGNTIYF | few | TRBJ1-3 | TRBV20-1 | NA
TGTGCCAGCAGTCCTGCCTTGAGGGGAAATCAGCCCCAGCATTTT | CASSPALRGNQPQHF | many | TRBJ1-5 | TRBV6-6 | NA
TGTGCCAGCAGCCAACTTTCCCGGGACAGTCTTTTTTCTGGGGAGCTGTTTTTT | CASSQLSRDSLFSGELFF | many | TRBJ2-2 | TRBV4-2 | TRBD1
TGTGCCAGCAGTGTCGTGTTCACTGAAGCTTTCTTT | CASSVVFTEAFF | NA | TRBJ1-1 | TRBV2 | NA
TGCAGCGTCAAAAGGGGGGCGGTGAGCACTGAAGCTTTCTTT | CSVKRGAVSTEAFF | NA | TRBJ1-1 | TRBV29-1 | NA
TGTGCCAGCAGCTTAGAGATAGGGGGTTCCTACGAGCAGTACTTC | CASSLEIGGSYEQYF | many | TRBJ2-7 | TRBV7-2 | NA
TGTGCCAGCAGCCCTGGGGCGGGCCACACAGATACGCAGTATTTT | CASSPGAGHTDTQYF | NA | TRBJ2-3 | TRBV2 | NA
TGTGCCAGCCGGACCGGGACTAGCTTTTACAATGAGCAGTTCTTC | CASRTGTSFYNEQFF | many | TRBJ2-1 | TRBV28 | TRBD2
TGCAGCGTTGACAGCTATGGCTACACCTTC | CSVDSYGYTF | few | TRBJ1-2 | TRBV29-1 | NA
TGTGCCAGCAGGGACAGGGTCGGTCAGCCCCAGCATTTT | CASRDRVGQPQHF | few | TRBJ1-5 | TRBV12-3/TRBV12-4 | TRBD1
TGTGCCAGCAGGATGGCAGCTGGGGCCAACGTCCTGACTTTC | CASRMAAGANVLTF | many | TRBJ2-6 | TRBV27 | NA
TGCAGCTACGGGACTGCGGCCTACGAGCAGTACTTC | CSYGTAAYEQYF | few | TRBJ2-7 | TRBV29-1 | NA
TGCAGTGCTAGGGACGGTGACTACGAGCAGTACTTC | CSARDGDYEQYF | NA | TRBJ2-7 | TRBV20-1 | NA
TGCAGCGTGACACAAAGTGCCTACGAGCAGTACTTC | CSVTQSAYEQYF | NA | TRBJ2-7 | TRBV29-1 | NA
TGTGCCAGCAGCGTAGACGGGACAGGGGCCAATTCACCCCTCCACTTT | CASSVDGTGANSPLHF | NA | TRBJ1-6 | TRBV9 | TRBD1
TGTGCCAGCAGGACCCCAAATGAAAAACTGTTTTTT | CASRTPNEKLFF | many | TRBJ1-4 | TRBV28 | NA
TGTGCCAGCAGCCAAGGGACTAGCGGGATAACCGGGGAGCTGTTTTTT | CASSQGTSGITGELFF | NA | TRBJ2-2 | TRBV14 | TRBD2
TGTGCCAGCAGTTACTCCTTAGGACTAGCGGGAAACTACAATGAGCAGTTCTTC | CASSYSLGLAGNYNEQFF | few | TRBJ2-1 | TRBV6-2/TRBV6-3 | TRBD2
TGTGCCAGCAGCTTACCAGGGGGCGAAAAGACCCAGTACTTC | CASSLPGGEKTQYF | many | TRBJ2-5 | TRBV7-9 | TRBD1
TGTGCCAGCAGTAGATCGGTAGGCCAGCCCCAGCATTTT | CASSRSVGQPQHF | NA | TRBJ1-5 | TRBV6-2/TRBV6-3 | NA
TGTGCCAGCAGTTACACCTCCGGGACTAGTCTGACTGAGCAGTTCTTC | CASSYTSGTSLTEQFF | many | TRBJ2-1 | TRBV6-6 | TRBD2
TGCAGCGTGGACAGGGTAGGGGAGACCCAGTACTTC | CSVDRVGETQYF | NA | TRBJ2-5 | TRBV29-1 | TRBD1
TGTGCCAGCAGCGATCAGACAGATCCGAACACTGAAGCTTTCTTT | CASSDQTDPNTEAFF | many | TRBJ1-1 | TRBV6-2/TRBV6-3 | NA
TGTGCCAGCAGCTGGGACAGCTACCAAGAGACCCAGTACTTC | CASSWDSYQETQYF | few | TRBJ2-5 | TRBV5-4 | TRBD1
TGCGCCAGCAGCCAAGATCTTGCTCCGCACACTGAAGCTTTCTTT | CASSQDLAPHTEAFF | few | TRBJ1-1 | TRBV4-1 | NA
TGTGCCAGCAGCCAAGTTTATGGCCCCGGGGAGCTGTTTTTT | CASSQVYGPGELFF | few | TRBJ2-2 | TRBV14 | NA
TGTGCCAGCAGCTCAAACGGACTAGCGGGGGTTTCAAGCACAGATACGCAGTATTTT | CASSSNGLAGVSSTDTQYF | many | TRBJ2-3 | TRBV7-3 | TRBD2
TGTGCCAGCAGTTACCCCCACGTAAGACTCATGAACACTGAAGCTTTCTTT | CASSYPHVRLMNTEAFF | many | TRBJ1-1 | TRBV6-2/TRBV6-3 | NA
TGCAGTGCTAGTCAGGACAGGGGGTACGAGCAGTACTTC | CSASQDRGYEQYF | few | TRBJ2-7 | TRBV20-1 | TRBD1
TGTGCCAGCAGCTTAGTGGCTAGCGGGGGCCAAGAGACCCAGTACTTC | CASSLVASGGQETQYF | NA | TRBJ2-5 | TRBV7-2 | TRBD2
TGTGCCAGCAGCTCGGGGGCGGGGCTAGTCTCCCACGAGCAGTACTTC | CASSSGAGLVSHEQYF | many | TRBJ2-7 | TRBV7-2 | NA
TGTGCCAGCAGCTTCCCTTCAGGGACTAGCGGGAGTTTCCACTACAATGAGCAGTTCTTC | CASSFPSGTSGSFHYNEQFF | many | TRBJ2-1 | TRBV28 | TRBD2
TGTGCCAGCAGCTTAGAAGTTAGCGGGGGGCACAATGAGCAGTTCTTC | CASSLEVSGGHNEQFF | many | TRBJ2-1 | TRBV7-2 | TRBD2
TGTGCCAGCAGTAACCCGCCCCAGGGTGAAGCTTTCTTT | CASSNPPQGEAFF | many | TRBJ1-1 | TRBV6-6 | NA
TGTGCCAGCAGTTTAGTGGCCTCGGTCTACGAGCAGTACTTC | CASSLVASVYEQYF | NA | TRBJ2-7 | TRBV12-3/TRBV12-4 | NA
TGTGCCAGCAGTTCGAGCGGGACAGGGTTCTTCGAGCAGTACTTC | CASSSSGTGFFEQYF | many | TRBJ2-7 | TRBV6-2/TRBV6-3 | TRBD1
TGTGCCACCAGCAGAGGAACTAGCGGGGGGGCTGATACGCAGTATTTT | CATSRGTSGGADTQYF | few | TRBJ2-3 | TRBV15 | TRBD2
TGCAGCGTTGTTCTAGCGGAACCCTACGAGCAGTACTTC | CSVVLAEPYEQYF | few | TRBJ2-7 | TRBV29-1 | TRBD2
TGTGCCAGCAGCTTCCCTAAGGGGGTGGTAGACATTCAGTACTTC | CASSFPKGVVDIQYF | NA | TRBJ2-4 | TRBV7-9 | NA
TGCGCCAGCAGCCCTGGACAGGCCACAGATACGCAGTATTTT | CASSPGQATDTQYF | NA | TRBJ2-3 | TRBV5-1 | TRBD1
TGCAGCGTTGAAGGCTTCCTGAGGGAGCCTGAGCAGTTCTTC | CSVEGFLREPEQFF | NA | TRBJ2-1 | TRBV29-1 | NA
TGTGCCAGCAATACAGGGCCTAATGAAAAACTGTTTTTT | CASNTGPNEKLFF | NA | TRBJ1-4 | TRBV2 | NA
TGCAGTGCTAGACAGGGCACCTATGGCTACACCTTC | CSARQGTYGYTF | NA | TRBJ1-2 | TRBV20-1 | NA
TGTGCCAGCAGCATTGGACTAGCGGGGACGCCGTACCAAGAGACCCAGTACTTC | CASSIGLAGTPYQETQYF | few | TRBJ2-5 | TRBV6-5 | TRBD2
TGTGCCAGCAGCTTAGGGACAGGGGTCCTGACTGAAGCTTTCTTT | CASSLGTGVLTEAFF | many | TRBJ1-1 | TRBV7-2 | TRBD1
TGTGCCAGCAGCTCGGGGTTGGAAGAGACCCAGTACTTC | CASSSGLEETQYF | many | TRBJ2-5 | TRBV7-3 | NA
TGTGCCAGCAGCTGGGACACCAAAAGAAGCATAATAAGCTACGAGCAGTACTTC | CASSWDTKRSIISYEQYF | NA | TRBJ2-7 | TRBV6-2/TRBV6-3 | NA
TGTGCCAGCAGTTACTCGGCAGATATGACCGGGGAGCTGTTTTTT | CASSYSADMTGELFF | many | TRBJ2-2 | TRBV6-2/TRBV6-3 | NA
TGTGCCAGCAGCTTATGGGGACAGGGGAGCTATGGCTACACCTTC | CASSLWGQGSYGYTF | NA | TRBJ1-2 | TRBV7-2 | TRBD1
TGTGCCAGCAGTGTAGCCGCTAGCAGTGGAGATACGCAGTATTTT | CASSVAASSGDTQYF | many | TRBJ2-3 | TRBV28 | NA
TGTGCCACCAGCAGAGCATTCGAGGGGTACAATGAGCAGTTCTTC | CATSRAFEGYNEQFF | NA | TRBJ2-1 | TRBV15 | NA
TGTGCCAGCAGCTTATCGCACCTCATAAATGAGCAGTTCTTC | CASSLSHLINEQFF | many | TRBJ2-1 | TRBV11-3 | NA
TGTGCCAGCAGTTCGACTACAGGGCTCTACGAGCAGTACTTC | CASSSTTGLYEQYF | NA | TRBJ2-7 | TRBV28 | NA
TGTGCCAGCAGGGGAGGGAACAGGGTCGGAGAGACCCAGTACTTC | CASRGGNRVGETQYF | NA | TRBJ2-5 | TRBV2 | NA
TGCAGCGTTGAAGAACCGGGGACCCACCAAAACGAGCAGTACTTC | CSVEEPGTHQNEQYF | NA | TRBJ2-7 | TRBV29-1 | NA
TGTGCCAGTAGTATAGAAGACAGCACTGGGGCCAACGTCCTGACTTTC | CASSIEDSTGANVLTF | many | TRBJ2-6 | TRBV19 | NA